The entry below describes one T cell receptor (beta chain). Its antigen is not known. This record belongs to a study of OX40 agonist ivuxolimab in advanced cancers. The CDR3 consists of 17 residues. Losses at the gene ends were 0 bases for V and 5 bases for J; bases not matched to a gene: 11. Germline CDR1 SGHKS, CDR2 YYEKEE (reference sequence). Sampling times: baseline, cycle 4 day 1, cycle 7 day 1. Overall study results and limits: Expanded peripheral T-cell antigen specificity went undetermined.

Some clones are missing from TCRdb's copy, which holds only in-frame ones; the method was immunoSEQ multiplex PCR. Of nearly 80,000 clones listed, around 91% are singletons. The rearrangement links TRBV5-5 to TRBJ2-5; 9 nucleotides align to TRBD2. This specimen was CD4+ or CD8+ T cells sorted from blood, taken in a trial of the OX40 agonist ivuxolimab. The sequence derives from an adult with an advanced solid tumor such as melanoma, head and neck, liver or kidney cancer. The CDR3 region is CASSLEVAGASGETQYF. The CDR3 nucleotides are TGTGCCAGCAGCTTGGAGGTAGCGGGGGCCTCGGGTGAGACCCAGTACTTC.